This T cell receptor (beta chain) was captured in a study of control samples from healthy donors and cancer patients. This clone came up once. Sequencing used immunoSEQ multiplex PCR; TCRdb keeps in-frame clones, though not all of them. The repertoire consists of approximately 210,000 clones, with 91% occurring once and the leading ten covering 1.8%. The receptor was derived from a man in his thirties or forties in good health. The sequenced material came from blood.

The CDR3 bases are TGTGCCAACCGGGACAGCTCCTACGAGCAGTACTTC. It codes for CANRDSSYEQYF. The V gene is TRBV2, the J gene TRBJ2-7; 7 positions agree with TRBD1. CDR3 length: 12 amino acids. The germline gives CDR1 SNHLY, CDR2 FYNNEI. After removal of 10 bases from V and 0 bases from J, the junction contained 3 bases not matched to a gene.